These T cell receptor beta chains were read from a single sample in a study of blood T cells in healthy people across ages. Via MiXCR, TCRdb re-called the 5' RACE reads, giving one row per CDR3 protein. In the table there are roughly 2 million distinct CDR3 sequences, around half of which are singletons. Sequences were obtained from blood. Receptor source: a woman aged 40 to 50 in good health. CDR3s leave out the opening cysteine and the closing phenylalanine or tryptophan. Each record gives: J gene, V gene, D gene, CDR3 protein. D genes are given only for firm matches.

j_call: NA
v_call: TRBV20-1
d_call: NA
cdr3_aa: SAEGGRETQY

j_call: TRBJ2-4
v_call: TRBV20-1
d_call: TRBD2
cdr3_aa: SAGPERGALVRQY

j_call: TRBJ1-5
v_call: TRBV28
d_call: NA
cdr3_aa: ASMAGWQPQH

j_call: TRBJ1-1
v_call: TRBV6-6
d_call: NA
cdr3_aa: ASSQVVEGTEAF

j_call: TRBJ2-1
v_call: TRBV7-2
d_call: TRBD2
cdr3_aa: ASSSQTAGSQF

j_call: TRBJ2-3
v_call: TRBV19
d_call: NA
cdr3_aa: ASSRQDDTQY

j_call: TRBJ2-1
v_call: TRBV6-5
d_call: NA
cdr3_aa: ASRVGYNEQF

j_call: TRBJ2-2
v_call: TRBV27
d_call: TRBD2
cdr3_aa: ASSPLGSGGTGELF

j_call: TRBJ2-3
v_call: TRBV18
d_call: NA
cdr3_aa: ASSPGRTAALSTDTQY

j_call: TRBJ2-1
v_call: TRBV7-2
d_call: TRBD2
cdr3_aa: ASSLGPGTTDNEQF

j_call: TRBJ2-5
v_call: TRBV4-3
d_call: NA
cdr3_aa: ASSQDEGGGETQY

j_call: NA
v_call: TRBV18
d_call: NA
cdr3_aa: ASSPWGKGHEQY

j_call: TRBJ1-5
v_call: TRBV6-6
d_call: TRBD1
cdr3_aa: VTGTANQPQH

j_call: TRBJ2-1
v_call: TRBV7-8
d_call: TRBD2
cdr3_aa: ASSLVGLAGENEQF

j_call: NA
v_call: TRBV29-1
d_call: NA
cdr3_aa: SSGSRVKNEQY

j_call: TRBJ1-2
v_call: TRBV29-1
d_call: TRBD1
cdr3_aa: SVMQGVYGYT

j_call: TRBJ2-5
v_call: TRBV29-1
d_call: TRBD1
cdr3_aa: SVVRGQKKPEETQY

j_call: TRBJ1-2
v_call: TRBV2
d_call: NA
cdr3_aa: ASRKTANYGYT

j_call: TRBJ2-7
v_call: TRBV20-1
d_call: TRBD1
cdr3_aa: SARVGQGAYEQY

j_call: TRBJ2-7
v_call: TRBV4-3
d_call: TRBD2
cdr3_aa: ASSIGLAGSYEQY

j_call: TRBJ1-2
v_call: TRBV20-1
d_call: TRBD1
cdr3_aa: SAREWTGSNYGYT

j_call: TRBJ2-7
v_call: TRBV15
d_call: NA
cdr3_aa: ATSRDPLGEQY